The 10 T cell receptor beta chains in this list originate from one sample, sequenced in a study of T cell responses to AZD1222 COVID-19 vaccine. Libraries were prepared by immunoSEQ multiplex PCR; TCRdb keeps only in-frame clonotypes and omits some of them. The sample lists about 200,000 clones; around 92% were seen once. Sample: peripheral blood, taken on day 0 of AZD1222 vaccination. The receptor source for this set is an adult in good health.

This chain connects TRBV6-6 to TRBJ1-1; D ambiguous. The CDR3 consists of 14 residues. Germline values: CDR1 MNHNY, CDR2 SVGAGI (reference sequence). The ends were cut back, 0 bases at V and 8 bases at J, with 13 bases in the middle. The CDR3 coding sequence is TGTGCCAGCAGTTACTCGTTTAGTCCCCCGGAAGCTTTCTTT. Translating gives CASSYSFSPPEAFF.

The V and J genes are TRBV2 and TRBJ2-3; the match to TRBD2 covers 7 bases. The J segment lost 5 bases and the V segment lost 6 bases, leaving 8 bases of the junction unmatched. CDR1 and CDR2 (germline): SNHLY, FYNNEI. This CDR3 has 14 residues. This CDR3 reads CASRPRLAGDTQYF. CDR3 sequence (DNA): TGTGCCAGCAGGCCACGACTAGCAGGAGATACGCAGTATTTT.

J is TRBJ1-6 and V is TRBV6-5; D uncertain. V gave up 10 bases and J gave up 0 bases, with 10 bases separating them. The CDR3 totals 14 residues. Germline CDR1 reads MNHEY; CDR2 reads SVGAGI. In nucleotides, the CDR3 is TGTGCCACCCACACGAGCTCCTATAATTCACCCCTCCACTTT. Translated, it gives CATHTSSYNSPLHF.

The genes are TRBV6-5 and TRBJ1-6; unclear D gene. The CDR3 spans 15 residues. The germline V gene has CDR1 MNHEY and CDR2 SVGAGI. V was cut by 6 bases and J by 11 bases, with 20 bases left in between. CDR3 bases: TGTGCCAGCAGCCAATCCCGGGATATGGTACCACCCCTCCACTTT. Amino acids: CASSQSRDMVPPLHF.

V gene TRBV5-5 combines with J gene TRBJ1-2, with TRBD1 matching over 7 bases. V gave up 2 bases and J gave up 5 bases; unmatched junction bases: 9. CDR1 is SGHKS, CDR2 YYEKEE, per germline (reference sequence). The CDR3 is 15 residues long. The CDR3 region has the DNA TGTGCCAGCAGCTTACAACAGGGGTTTGGGTATGGCTACACCTTC. This encodes CASSLQQGFGYGYTF.

This chain connects TRBV6-2 or TRBV6-3 to TRBJ2-3; 9 bases match TRBD2. This CDR3 spans 16 amino acids. V lost 2 bases, J lost 8 bases, and 11 bases stayed unmatched. Germline CDR1 is MNHEY and CDR2 is SVGEGT. The CDR3 reads CASSYPRGGLFSTQYF. The CDR3 coding sequence is TGTGCCAGCAGTTACCCGCGGGGGGGGCTTTTTAGTACGCAGTATTTT.

The V gene is TRBV3-1 (or the pseudogene TRBV3-2), the J gene TRBJ2-7; a possible D gene is TRBD2 (6 bases). Germline CDR1 is LGHDT and CDR2 is YNNKEL (reference sequence). The CDR3 runs 13 residues. Trimming left V 2 bases short and J 7 bases short, with 12 bases between. The CDR3 reads CASSQQVRGEQYF. The CDR3 DNA reads as TGTGCCAGCAGCCAACAGGTGCGGGGAGAGCAGTACTTC.

This clone was observed a handful of times. The V gene is TRBV7-7, the J gene TRBJ2-5, with 7 bases fitting TRBD2. Germline assignment: CDR1 SSHAT and CDR2 FNYEAQ (reference sequence). With 5 bases clipped from V and 2 bases from J, the junction kept 5 bases outside the gene matches. CDR3 length: 14 amino acids. The CDR3: CASSPPGLQETQYF. The CDR3 nucleotides are TGTGCCAGCAGCCCCCCGGGACTACAAGAGACCCAGTACTTC.

The rearrangement uses TRBV18 and TRBJ1-4; D not certain. Germline V lookup: CDR1 KGHSH, CDR2 LQKENI. V was clipped by 5 bases and J by 7 bases, with 11 bases between them. This CDR3 has 13 residues. The CDR3 DNA reads as TGTGCCAGCTCAAACAAATCAGGTGAAAAACTGTTTTTT. This sequence encodes CASSNKSGEKLFF.

The gene calls are TRBV10-2 and TRBJ2-3; 7 bases map to TRBD2. The CDR3 length is 14 residues. Germline values: CDR1 WSHSY, CDR2 SAAADI. Losses at the gene ends were 4 bases for V and 4 bases for J; bases not matched to a gene: 5. The CDR3 protein is CASSVGGRADTQYF. DNA of the CDR3: TGCGCCAGCAGTGTGGGGGGGAGGGCAGATACGCAGTATTTT.